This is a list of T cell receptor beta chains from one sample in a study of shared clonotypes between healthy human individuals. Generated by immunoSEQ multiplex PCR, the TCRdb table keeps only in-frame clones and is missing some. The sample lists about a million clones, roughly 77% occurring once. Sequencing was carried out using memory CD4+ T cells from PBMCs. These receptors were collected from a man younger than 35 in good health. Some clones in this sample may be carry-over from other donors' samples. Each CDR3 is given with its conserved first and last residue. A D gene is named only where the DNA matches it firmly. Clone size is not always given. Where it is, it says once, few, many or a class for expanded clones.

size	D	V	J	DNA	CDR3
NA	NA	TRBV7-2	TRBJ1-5	TGTGCCAGCAGCTTAGCAGGGATCGGCAATCAGCCCCAGCATTTT	CASSLAGIGNQPQHF
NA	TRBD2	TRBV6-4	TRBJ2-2	TGTGCCAGCAGTGTCGGACTAGCGGGCACCGGGGAGCTGTTTTTT	CASSVGLAGTGELFF
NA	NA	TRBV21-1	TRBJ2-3	TGTGCCAGCAGCAATTGCGGCGGTACTCGCACAGATACGCAGTATTTT	CASSNCGGTRTDTQYF
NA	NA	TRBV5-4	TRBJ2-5	TGTGCCAGCAGCTTGGCCTCCGGGCCGGAGACCCAGTACTTC	CASSLASGPETQYF
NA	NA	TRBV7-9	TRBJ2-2	TGTGCCAGCTTGCGAGGGGAGCTGTTTTTT	CASLRGELFF
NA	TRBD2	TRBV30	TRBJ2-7	TGTGCCTGCCAAAACGGTGCGGGAGGGTCCTACGAGCAGTACTTC	CACQNGAGGSYEQYF
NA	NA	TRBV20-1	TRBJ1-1	TGCAGTGCTACAACCGGGAGGGAAGCTTTCTTT	CSATTGREAFF
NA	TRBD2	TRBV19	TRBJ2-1	TGTGCCAGTAGTACTAGCGGGGAGAGTTATGAGCAGTTCTTC	CASSTSGESYEQFF
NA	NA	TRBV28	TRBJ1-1	TGTGCCACCCGGCGAGGGAGAATTGCTGAAGCTTTCTTT	CATRRGRIAEAFF
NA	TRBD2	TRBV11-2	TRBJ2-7	TGTGCCAGCAGCTTACAGCCTAGCGGTTCCTACGAGCAGTACTTC	CASSLQPSGSYEQYF
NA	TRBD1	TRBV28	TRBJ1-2	TGTGCCAGCACCATACAGGACAGGGAGAGGGATGGCTACACCTTC	CASTIQDRERDGYTF
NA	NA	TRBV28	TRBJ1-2	TGTGCCAGCAGCTTAGTAACACCGCCCGGCTACACCTTC	CASSLVTPPGYTF
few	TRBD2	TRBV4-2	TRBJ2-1	TGTGCCAGCAGCCAAGGGATTACTAGCGGAGCCTACAATGAGCAGTTCTTC	CASSQGITSGAYNEQFF